This T cell receptor beta chain was profiled in a study of T-cell memory formation after mild COVID-19. Study information: Largely, TCR clusters stayed within a single donor. Findings of the study overall: That cross-reactive memory joined was suggested by some responding clones appearing in pre-infection memory.

This clonotype has just a few counts. Its antigen is unknown. The V gene end was trimmed by 6 bases and the J gene end by 7 bases; junction bases not matched to a gene: 8. There are 14 residues in the CDR3. Per the germline V gene, CDR1 is MNHNS and CDR2 is SASEGT. TCRdb fed the 5' RACE reads into MiXCR, producing one record per CDR3 protein. The repertoire includes approximately 490,000 distinct CDR3 sequences, roughly 20% of them detected once, and around 13% sits in the top ten. The sequence derives from an adult woman who had mild COVID-19 (a few samples of this study predate the infection). Cell type and time point are not known. The chain combines TRBV6-1 with TRBJ2-7, with TRBD1 matching over 11 bases. Sequences were obtained from PBMCs or a T cell subset sorted from them (not recorded which). CDR3 sequence: CASRKGQGAREQYF. The CDR3 DNA reads as TGTGCCAGCAGAAAAGGACAGGGGGCGAGGGAGCAGTACTTC.